This T cell receptor beta chain was retrieved from a study of blood T cell repertoires in COVID-19. Measured with immunoSEQ multiplex PCR; TCRdb has only the in-frame clones, and not every one. The sample lists 120,000 to 150,000 clones, approximately 80% occurring once. The CDR3 is 15 residues long. Trimming pared 2 bases from V and 4 bases from J, leaving 14 bases between. The germline V gene has CDR1 SGHVS and CDR2 FQNEAQ. V gene TRBV7-8 combines with J gene TRBJ1-2, with D uncertain. Sequencing was performed on peripheral blood. This receptor was obtained from a woman aged 80 or older in a cohort sampled during active or convalescent COVID-19. As DNA, the CDR3 is TGTGCCAGCAGCTTAAGGCAGGAGGCCAGCTATGGCTACACCTTC. Its translation is CASSLRQEASYGYTF.